These 20 T cell receptor beta chains were sequenced from one sample in a study of vaccination and CD4 T cells after COVID-19. At the Johns Hopkins FTIC core, DNA taken from cultured CD4+ T cells was sequenced by way of the Oncomine TCR Beta short-read assay. TCRdb reanalysed the PCR reads using MiXCR and keeps one entry per CDR3 protein. The sample yields about 21,000 distinct CDR3 sequences, roughly 60% seen once. These TCRs are of unknown antigen specificity. The treatment is: roughly ten-day PBMC culture with coronavirus spike peptide pools or control peptides (ViraFEST assay). The source was CD4+ T cells from blood, cultured in vitro, collected before SARS-CoV-2 vaccination. The source of these receptors is a human donor who received a COVID-19 vaccine.

The chain employs TRBV25-1 and TRBJ1-4; unclear D gene. The CDR3 is 14 amino acids. Per germline, CDR1 MGHDK and CDR2 SYGVNS. The ends were cut back, 3 bases at V and 14 bases at J, with 19 bases in the middle. CDR3 region: CASSESGPTSELFF. CDR3 nucleotide sequence: TGTGCCAGCAGTGAGTCCGGGCCAACCTCAGAGCTGTTTTTT.

This clonotype appeared a few times. The chain recombines TRBV15 with TRBJ2-5; D gene ambiguous. The CDR3 has 13 amino acids. CDR1 is LNHNV, CDR2 YYDKDF, per germline (reference sequence). Trimming left V 1 base short and J 2 bases short, with 5 bases between. CDR3 nucleotides: TGTGCCACCAGCAGAGCCCAGCAAGAGACCCAGTACTTC. This gives the protein CATSRAQQETQYF.

The chain employs TRBV6-1 and TRBJ1-2; 9 nucleotides match TRBD1. The V and J ends lost 5 bases and 0 bases, in that order; junction bases with no gene match: 7. Germline loops: CDR1 MNHNS, CDR2 SASEGT. This CDR3 contains 16 residues. The CDR3 here is CASSRGTGLTNYGYTF. The CDR3 coding sequence is TGTGCCAGCAGTCGGGGGACAGGGTTGACTAACTATGGCTACACCTTC.

This clonotype was observed a few times. V gene TRBV6-1 combines with J gene TRBJ1-2; D unclear. Germline V gene sequence: CDR1 MNHNS, CDR2 SASEGT. The CDR3 loop spans 14 amino acids. V lost 5 bases to trimming and J lost 5 bases, with 15 bases between them. DNA of the CDR3: TGTGCCAGCAGTCTCGGGAAATCTTCATATGGCTACACCTTC. Translating gives CASSLGKSSYGYTF.

The chain is built from TRBV6-5 and TRBJ1-2, with unresolved D. This CDR3 spans 15 amino acids. Germline-derived CDR1 and CDR2 are MNHEY and SVGAGI. Trimming cost V 3 bases and J 7 bases, with 18 bases left between them. CDR3 coding DNA: TGTGCCAGCAGTTATGAGGGAGAACGTTATGGTGGCTACACCTTC. Protein sequence: CASSYEGERYGGYTF.

The chain employs TRBV12-5 and TRBJ1-2; 9 bases fit TRBD1. The CDR3 consists of 15 residues. V shed 0 bases, J shed 8 bases, and the junction held 7 bases outside the gene matches. Germline V gene data show CDR1 as LGHNT and CDR2 as FRNRAP. The CDR3 region has the DNA TGTGCTAGTGGTTTGGTCCCACAGGGGGCTCGAGGCTACACCTTC. It encodes CASGLVPQGARGYTF.

This clonotype has a single count. The chain carries TRBV6-1 and TRBJ2-3; TRBD2 matches at 13 bases. V lost 10 bases to trimming and J lost 4 bases; unmatched junction nucleotides: 14. Germline CDR1 and CDR2: MNHNS and SASEGT. This CDR3 comprises 17 residues. The CDR3 reads CAISDLRTSGGADTQYF. CDR3 in DNA: TGTGCCATCAGCGACCTCCGGACTAGCGGGGGAGCAGATACGCAGTATTTT.

This clonotype came up a few times. The chain recombines TRBV12-3 or TRBV12-4 with TRBJ2-3; 7 bases are shared with TRBD2. The CDR3 length is 16 residues. Trimming at V came to 11 bases and at J to 1 base, leaving 15 bases not matched to a gene. The CDR3 here is CAYTLMGGVGTDTQYF. The CDR3 DNA follows: TGTGCCTACACCCTTATGGGAGGGGTCGGCACAGATACGCAGTATTTT.

This chain connects TRBV4-1 to TRBJ1-1, with a tentative D call TRBD1 (5 bases). The CDR3 contains 14 residues. Per the germline V gene, CDR1 is MGHRA and CDR2 is YSYEKL. The V end was cut by 3 bases, the J end by 7 bases, with 15 bases between. CDR3 loop: CASSQGFRDVEAFF. Written as DNA, the CDR3 is TGCGCCAGCAGCCAGGGGTTCAGGGATGTTGAAGCTTTCTTT.

The chain combines TRBV6-1 with TRBJ1-5, with TRBD1 identical over 7 bases. Trimming cost V 1 base and J 5 bases; bases outside gene matches: 2. CDR3 length: 14 residues. Germline V gives CDR1 MNHNS, CDR2 SASEGT. The CDR3 protein is CASSEDRGHQPQHF. The CDR3 DNA reads as TGTGCCAGCAGTGAAGACAGGGGACATCAGCCCCAGCATTTT.

This chain joins TRBV12-3 or TRBV12-4 and TRBJ1-5, with D unclear. The CDR3 runs 12 residues. V lost 3 bases and J 7 bases, leaving 7 bases between the germline ends. CDR3: CASSLDVQPQHF. The CDR3 DNA reads TGTGCCAGCAGTTTGGATGTCCAGCCCCAGCATTTT.

This clonotype was observed a handful of times. DNA of the CDR3: TGTGCCAGCAGCTGGACTAGCGGGGGGCCCGCGAGGGAGCAGTACTTC. Protein product: CASSWTSGGPAREQYF. The chain is built from TRBV7-2 and TRBJ2-7, with 14 positions matching TRBD2. With V trimmed by 4 bases and J by 7 bases, 9 bases remained unmatched. Germline CDR1 SGHTA, CDR2 FQGNSA. The CDR3 totals 16 residues.

This clonotype showed up just a few times. The gene calls are TRBV20-1 and TRBJ1-1; perhaps TRBD1 as D (6 bases). With 5 bases removed from V and 0 bases from J, the gap between germline ends came to 16 bases. The CDR3 covers 15 residues. Germline values: CDR1 DFQATT, CDR2 SNEGSKA (reference sequence). As DNA, the CDR3 is TGCAGTGCTGGCCGAGGGGGGAACATGAACACTGAAGCTTTCTTT. Protein: CSAGRGGNMNTEAFF.

This clonotype was counted a single time. The V and J genes are TRBV15 and TRBJ1-1; 7 nucleotides align to TRBD1. The CDR3 spans 16 residues. Trimming at V came to 1 base and at J to 6 bases, leaving 11 bases not matched to a gene. CDR1 is LNHNV and CDR2 is YYDKDF in the germline V gene (reference sequence). The chain's CDR3 is CATSRGGGGRLAEAFF. The CDR3 DNA follows: TGTGCCACCAGCAGAGGCGGAGGGGGCAGGTTGGCTGAAGCTTTCTTT. The complete variable domain, with remaining parts taken from reference TRBV15 and TRBJ1-1, reads DAMVIQNPRYQVTQFGKPVTLSCSQTLNHNVMYWYQQKSSQAPKLLFHYYDKDFNNEADTPDNFQSRRPNTSFCFLDIRSPGLGDTAMYLCATSRGGGGRLAEAFFGQGTRLTVV.

DNA of the CDR3: TGTGCCAGTAGTATAGGGGCCAAACCCTACGAGCAGTACTTC. It translates to CASSIGAKPYEQYF. The chain recombines TRBV19 with TRBJ2-7; D gene unclear. The CDR3 is 14 residues long. Germline lookup yields CDR1 LNHDA and CDR2 SQIVND (reference sequence). The V and J ends lost 1 base and 2 bases respectively, with 9 bases between them.

The chain carries TRBV19 and TRBJ2-2; D call uncertain. CDR3 length equals 15 residues. Looked up from germline, CDR1 is LNHDA and CDR2 is SQIVND (reference sequence). Trimming cost V 6 bases and J 2 bases, with 13 bases left between them. CDR3 nucleotide sequence: TGTGCCAGTAGCGTGGACGGAGACAACACCGGGGAGCTGTTTTTT. Encoded protein: CASSVDGDNTGELFF.

This clonotype was picked up a small number of times. The chain carries TRBV19 and TRBJ1-1, with D unclear. Germline V gives CDR1 LNHDA, CDR2 SQIVND (reference sequence). V lost 2 bases, J lost 0 bases, and 10 bases lay in between. This CDR3 is 15 amino acids long. The CDR3 spells CASSIPSAVNTEAFF. Written as DNA, the CDR3 is TGTGCCAGTAGTATACCGTCTGCAGTGAACACTGAAGCTTTCTTT.

This rearrangement joins TRBV11-3 to TRBJ1-6; D uncertain. There are 14 residues in the CDR3. Per germline, CDR1 SGHNT and CDR2 YENEEA. Trimming removed 0 bases from V and 10 bases from J, with 10 bases in between. As DNA, the CDR3 is TGTGCCAGCAGCTTAGATCCGGAAGGCTCACCCCTCCACTTT. It specifies CASSLDPEGSPLHF.

The genes are TRBV24-1 and TRBJ2-5; maybe TRBD2 (6 bases). CDR1 and CDR2 from the germline V gene are KGHDR and SFDVKD. Trimming took 3 bases from V and 2 from J, leaving 9 bases between them. The CDR3 is made up of 14 amino acids. The CDR3 sequence is CATSDRRGQETQYF. The CDR3, as DNA: TGTGCCACCAGTGATAGGAGGGGTCAAGAGACCCAGTACTTC.

The chain is built from TRBV18 and TRBJ2-7; TRBD1 matches 8 bases. Germline V gene sequence: CDR1 KGHSH, CDR2 LQKENI. Trimming at V came to 4 bases and at J to 4 bases, leaving 6 bases not matched to a gene. The CDR3 is 14 amino acids. CDR3 in DNA: TGTGCCAGCTCACGCCGGGACAGGTGGTACGAGCAGTACTTC. It yields the protein CASSRRDRWYEQYF.